The 17 T cell receptor beta chains below were found in one sample sequenced in a study of cytomegalovirus exposure and HLA in healthy donors. Primers for the PCR totalled 60 Vbeta and 13 Jbeta. Profiling relied on immunoSEQ multiplex PCR, and the TCRdb table lists in-frame clones only, not all of them. The sample totals tens of thousands of clones; its top ten clones hold approximately 1.1%. Material: PBMCs. Receptors were obtained from a woman aged 25 to 39 in good health and CMV-seronegative.

V is TRBV30 and J is TRBJ2-7; possible D gene TRBD1, 6 bases. The germline CDR1 and CDR2 sequences are GTSNPN and SVGIG (reference sequence). Trimming took 1 base from V and 7 from J, leaving 14 bases between them. The CDR3 sequence is 13 residues long. The CDR3 loop reads CAWSGQVMGEQYF. The DNA of the CDR3 is TGTGCCTGGAGTGGACAGGTGATGGGGGAGCAGTACTTC.

The gene calls are TRBV7-2 and TRBJ2-3; TRBD2 matches at 14 bases. CDR1 is SGHTA, CDR2 FQGNSA, per germline. With V trimmed by 5 bases and J by 2 bases, 6 bases remained unmatched. The CDR3 has 17 residues. The CDR3 loop reads CASSLPGLAGATDTQYF. The DNA of the CDR3 is TGTGCCAGCAGCCTTCCGGGACTAGCGGGAGCCACAGATACGCAGTATTTT.

V is TRBV10-3 and J is TRBJ2-3; D might be TRBD2 (6 bases). V shed 11 bases and J shed 4 bases, with 28 bases lying between them. The CDR3 is 17 amino acids. Germline V CDR1 and CDR2: ENHRY, SYGVKD. CDR3 DNA: TGTGCCTCCGCTCCCCTGGGGACCATCCCGGGGGCAGATACGCAGTATTTT. Its translation is CASAPLGTIPGADTQYF.

The chain joins TRBV18 to TRBJ2-4, with unresolved D. CDR1 KGHSH and CDR2 LQKENI come from the germline V gene. V dropped 4 bases and J dropped 0 bases, with 13 bases sitting between them. The CDR3 spans 16 residues. The CDR3, as DNA: TGTGCCAGCTCACAAAAAGGAGAACTAGCCAAAAACATTCAGTACTTC. Protein sequence: CASSQKGELAKNIQYF.

The V gene is TRBV19, the J gene TRBJ2-3, with TRBD1 matching 10 bases. V shed 5 bases and J 1 base; nucleotides not matched to a gene: 6. CDR3 length: 16 amino acids. Germline values: CDR1 LNHDA, CDR2 SQIVND (reference sequence). The CDR3 nucleotides read TGTGCCAGTAGTTTGGGACAGGGGAGCGGCACAGATACGCAGTATTTT. This sequence encodes CASSLGQGSGTDTQYF.

CDR3: CASSHRLAGGLVGELFF. The CDR3 bases are TGTGCCAGCAGCCATCGGCTAGCGGGAGGTTTAGTCGGGGAGCTGTTTTTT. The chain combines TRBV4-2 with TRBJ2-2, with 11 bases lining up with TRBD2. V lost 3 bases, J lost 7 bases, and 10 bases stayed unmatched. CDR1 and CDR2 (germline): LGHNA, YNFKEQ. This CDR3 has 17 residues.

This rearrangement joins TRBV19 to TRBJ2-3; 9 nucleotides line up with TRBD2. The germline gives CDR1 LNHDA, CDR2 SQIVND (reference sequence). The CDR3 has 15 residues. The V and J ends lost 5 bases and 3 bases, in that order; junction bases with no gene match: 6. The CDR3 sequence is CASSPRGLATDTQYF. The CDR3 DNA follows: TGTGCCAGTAGTCCCCGCGGACTAGCGACAGATACGCAGTATTTT.

V gene TRBV2 combines with J gene TRBJ2-1; maybe TRBD1 (6 bases). Germline CDR1 and CDR2: SNHLY and FYNNEI. Deletions cut 5 bases from V and 8 bases from J, with 25 bases between. The CDR3 contains 17 residues. CDR3 region: CASSQGGIQGPRDEQFF. The CDR3 DNA follows: TGTGCCAGCAGTCAAGGGGGAATACAGGGTCCGCGGGATGAGCAGTTCTTC.

The chain has TRBV6-5 and TRBJ1-1; D unresolved. Trimming removed 5 bases from V and 1 base from J, with 14 bases in between. Germline CDR1 and CDR2: MNHEY and SVGAGI. The CDR3 is 15 residues long. The CDR3 loop is CASSHPPGTNTEAFF. CDR3 sequence (DNA): TGTGCCAGCAGTCACCCCCCAGGCACGAACACTGAAGCTTTCTTT.

V gene TRBV7-6 combines with J gene TRBJ1-5; D ambiguous. Germline CDR1 SGHVS, CDR2 FNYEAQ. The CDR3 is 15 residues long. V was cut by 5 bases and J by 11 bases, with 22 bases left in between. The CDR3 protein is CASSQLDKGQSAQHF. The CDR3, as DNA: TGTGCCAGCAGCCAACTCGACAAAGGTCAATCGGCCCAGCATTTT.

The CDR3 reads CASSFAPPGSQQGDEQFF. CDR3 nucleotide sequence: TGCGCCAGCAGTTTTGCTCCGCCGGGATCACAACAAGGAGATGAGCAGTTCTTC. The chain recombines TRBV5-1 with TRBJ2-1; the D gene is possibly TRBD2 (5 bases). The germline CDR1 and CDR2 sequences are SGHRS and YFSETQ. V dropped 5 bases and J dropped 8 bases, with 29 bases sitting between them. This CDR3 has 18 residues.

This chain connects TRBV19 to TRBJ1-2; the D gene is possibly TRBD1 (5 bases). Trimming left V 6 bases short and J 0 bases short, with 8 bases between. Germline V CDR1 and CDR2: LNHDA, SQIVND (reference sequence). This CDR3 is built from 13 residues. The CDR3 sequence is CASRAGTNYGYTF. The CDR3 DNA sequence: TGTGCCAGTAGGGCAGGGACTAACTATGGCTACACCTTC.

V and J are TRBV14 and TRBJ2-7; D is unclear. Trimming removed 5 bases from V and 0 bases from J, with 14 bases in between. This CDR3 contains 15 residues. Germline V gene lookup returns CDR1 SGHDN and CDR2 FVKESK. CDR3 DNA sequence: TGTGCCAGCAGCGGTCGTGGCGGAAGCTCCTACGAGCAGTACTTC. Its protein product is CASSGRGGSSYEQYF.

The V call is TRBV4-2, the J call TRBJ2-6, with 10 nucleotides matching TRBD2. This CDR3 has 18 amino acids. The germline gives CDR1 LGHNA, CDR2 YNFKEQ. Trimming cost V 2 bases and J 0 bases; bases outside gene matches: 4. CDR3 sequence (DNA): TGTGCCAGCAGCCAATTAGCGGGGGGCTCCTCTGGGGCCAACGTCCTGACTTTC. Translating it yields CASSQLAGGSSGANVLTF.

This chain joins TRBV29-1 and TRBJ1-6; a possible D gene is TRBD1 (5 bases). CDR1 and CDR2 from the germline V gene are SQVTM and ANQGSEA. Between the trimmed V and J ends, which lost 5 bases and 9 bases, there was a span of 14 bases. CDR3 length equals 13 residues. The CDR3 sequence: CSVSHRIGSPLHF. DNA of the CDR3: TGCAGCGTTTCCCACAGGATTGGTTCACCCCTCCACTTT.

This sequence joins TRBV11-2 and TRBJ2-3; possibly TRBD1 for D (6 bases). Trimming shortened V by 7 bases and J by 4 bases, and 24 bases separated the two germline ends. Germline assignment: CDR1 SGHAT and CDR2 FQNNGV. The CDR3 spans 17 residues. The CDR3 region is CASTTRLGQFISDTQYF. The CDR3, as DNA: TGTGCCAGCACCACCCGGCTAGGACAGTTTATATCAGATACGCAGTATTTT.

The chain combines TRBV5-1 with TRBJ2-2; D gene unclear. V shed 2 bases and J shed 6 bases, with 8 bases lying between them. CDR1 is SGHRS, CDR2 YFSETQ, per germline. The length of the CDR3 is 13 residues. The CDR3 coding sequence is TGCGCCAGCAGCTTCACATTCCCCGGGGAGCTGTTTTTT. Translating gives CASSFTFPGELFF.